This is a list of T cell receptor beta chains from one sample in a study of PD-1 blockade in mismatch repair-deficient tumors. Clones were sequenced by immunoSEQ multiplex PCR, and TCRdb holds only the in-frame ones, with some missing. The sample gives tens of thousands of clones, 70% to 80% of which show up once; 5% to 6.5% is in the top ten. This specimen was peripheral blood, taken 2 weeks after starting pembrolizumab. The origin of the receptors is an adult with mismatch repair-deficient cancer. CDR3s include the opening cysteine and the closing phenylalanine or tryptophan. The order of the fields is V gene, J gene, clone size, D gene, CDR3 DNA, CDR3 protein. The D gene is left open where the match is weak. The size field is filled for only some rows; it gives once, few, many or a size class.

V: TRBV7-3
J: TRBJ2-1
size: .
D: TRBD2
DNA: TGTGCCAGCAGCCGATTGCCCGGGACTACCTCCTACAATGAGCAGTTCTTC
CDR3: CASSRLPGTTSYNEQFF

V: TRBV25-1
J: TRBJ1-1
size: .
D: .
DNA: TGTGCCAGCACCCACGTGGGGGGCTCTGAAGCTTTCTTT
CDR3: CASTHVGGSEAFF

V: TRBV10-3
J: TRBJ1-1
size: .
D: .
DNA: TGTGCCATCAGGGATATTTCCACTGAAGCTTTCTTT
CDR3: CAIRDISTEAFF

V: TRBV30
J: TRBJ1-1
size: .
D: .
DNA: TGTGCCTGGATCCCGAGGATTGGGGGAAAGAACACTGAAGCTTTCTTT
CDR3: CAWIPRIGGKNTEAFF

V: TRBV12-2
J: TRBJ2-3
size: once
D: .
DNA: TGTGCAAGTCGCTTAGTCCGGGACGTCGGATCAGATACGCAGTATTTT
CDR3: CASRLVRDVGSDTQYF

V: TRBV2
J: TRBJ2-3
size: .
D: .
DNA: TGTGCCAGCAGTGTAGGGTCGACCCGCACAGATACGCAGTATTTT
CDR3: CASSVGSTRTDTQYF

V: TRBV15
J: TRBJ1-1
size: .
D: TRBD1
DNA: TGTGCCACCAGCAGGGAAGGACAGGGGGAGGCTGAAGCTTTCTTT
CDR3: CATSREGQGEAEAFF

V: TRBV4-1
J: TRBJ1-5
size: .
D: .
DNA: TGCGCCAGCAGGGAGGGAGATTATAGCAATCAGCCCCAGCATTTT
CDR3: CASREGDYSNQPQHF

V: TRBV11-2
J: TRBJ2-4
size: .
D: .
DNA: TGTGCCAGCAGCTTAGCTTCCGCGGAAAACATTCAGTACTTC
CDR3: CASSLASAENIQYF

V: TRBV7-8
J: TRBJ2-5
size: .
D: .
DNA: TGTGCCAGCAGCCCAGATCCGGAGACCCAGTACTTC
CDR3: CASSPDPETQYF

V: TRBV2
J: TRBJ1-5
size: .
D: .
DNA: TGTGCCAGCAGTGAAGCGATGGGGGGGGCAAATCAGCCCCAGCATTTT
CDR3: CASSEAMGGANQPQHF

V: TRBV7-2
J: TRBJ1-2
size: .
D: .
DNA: TGTGCCAGCAGCTTAAATACGGGGGGTGGCTACACCTTC
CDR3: CASSLNTGGGYTF

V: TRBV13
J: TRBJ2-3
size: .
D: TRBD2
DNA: TGTGCCAGCAGTCATAGACTAGCGGGAGTGGGCACAGATACGCAGTATTTT
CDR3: CASSHRLAGVGTDTQYF

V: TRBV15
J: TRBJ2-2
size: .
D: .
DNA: TGTGCCACCAGCAGAGCGGCTACAACCGGGGAGCTGTTTTTT
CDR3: CATSRAATTGELFF

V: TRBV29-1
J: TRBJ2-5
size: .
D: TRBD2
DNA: TGCAGCGTTGAAGGAGGACGGGGGGTACAAGAGACCCAGTACTTC
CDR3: CSVEGGRGVQETQYF

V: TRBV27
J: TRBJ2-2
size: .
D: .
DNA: TGTGCCAGCAGTTTATCAGGACCTAACACCGGGGAGCTGTTTTTT
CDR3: CASSLSGPNTGELFF

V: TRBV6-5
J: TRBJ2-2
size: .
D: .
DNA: TGTGCCAGCACCCAGGGGGGCACCGGGGAGCTGTTTTTT
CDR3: CASTQGGTGELFF

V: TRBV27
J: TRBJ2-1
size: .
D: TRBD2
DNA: TGTGCCAGCAGCTTCGGGGGGGCTGGCAATGAGCAGTTCTTC
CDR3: CASSFGGAGNEQFF

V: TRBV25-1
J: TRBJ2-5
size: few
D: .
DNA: TGTGCCAGCAGTGCGAGCGGTACTTGGGGGACCCAGTACTTC
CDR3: CASSASGTWGTQYF

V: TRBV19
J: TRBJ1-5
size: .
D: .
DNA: TGTGCCAGTCGGGGGGCAGTTAGCAATCAGCCCCAGCATTTT
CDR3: CASRGAVSNQPQHF

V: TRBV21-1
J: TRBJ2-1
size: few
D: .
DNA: TGTGCCAGCAGCGCTGATGGGACTTCGAGCTCCTACAATGAGCAGTTCTTC
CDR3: CASSADGTSSSYNEQFF

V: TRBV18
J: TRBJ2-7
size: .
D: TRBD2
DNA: TGTGCCAGCTCACCAATCATCAGCGGGGGCTCTGACGAGCAGTACTTC
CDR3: CASSPIISGGSDEQYF

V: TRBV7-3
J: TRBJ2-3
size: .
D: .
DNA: TGTGCCAGCAGCCAAGACGGTCGGAGTTCAGATACGCAGTATTTT
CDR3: CASSQDGRSSDTQYF

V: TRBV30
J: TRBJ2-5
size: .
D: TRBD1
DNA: TGTGCCTGGAGTGTACAGGGGTTGCGGGAGACCCAGTACTTC
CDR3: CAWSVQGLRETQYF

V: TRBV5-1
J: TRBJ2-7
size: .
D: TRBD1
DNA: TGCGCCAGCAGCTTGGGGCCGGGACAGGGTGGGTACGAGCAGTACTTC
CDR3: CASSLGPGQGGYEQYF

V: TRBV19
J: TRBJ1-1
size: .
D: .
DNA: TGTGCCAGTAGTATGAGCGGTCCGGGTCTCTATGCTTTCTTT
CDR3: CASSMSGPGLYAFF

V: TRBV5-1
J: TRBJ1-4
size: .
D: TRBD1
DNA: TGCGCCAGCAGCTTGGATGGACAGGGTACTAATGAAAAACTGTTTTTT
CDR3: CASSLDGQGTNEKLFF

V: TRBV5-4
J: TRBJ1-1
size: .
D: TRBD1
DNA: TGTGCCAGCAGCTTGGCCGGGACAGTAAACACTGAAGCTTTCTTT
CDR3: CASSLAGTVNTEAFF

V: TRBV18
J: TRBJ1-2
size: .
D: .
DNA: TGTGCCAGCTCACCACCGGCCCGTCCTCTAAATGGCTACACCTTC
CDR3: CASSPPARPLNGYTF

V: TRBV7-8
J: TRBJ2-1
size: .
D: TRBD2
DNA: TGTGCCAGCAGCAGGCGGGAGGCCTCCAATGAGCAGTTCTTC
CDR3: CASSRREASNEQFF

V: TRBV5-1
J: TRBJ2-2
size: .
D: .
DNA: TGCGCCAGCAGCTTGCCCGGGGAGGTCGGGGAGCTGTTTTTT
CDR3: CASSLPGEVGELFF

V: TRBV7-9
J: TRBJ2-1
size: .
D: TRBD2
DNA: TGTGCCAGCAGCCCAAGCGGGACTAACTCCTACAATGAGCAGTTCTTC
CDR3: CASSPSGTNSYNEQFF

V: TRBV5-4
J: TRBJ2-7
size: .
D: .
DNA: TGTGCCAGCAGCCAAACTAACCAGGTCTACGAGCAGTACTTC
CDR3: CASSQTNQVYEQYF